This TCR beta chain derives from a study of shared clonotypes between healthy human individuals. For the study at large: Three CD4 naive, three CD4 memory, two CD8 naive and one CD8 memory plate were used per donor. Whole-study findings and limits: Rarefaction showed sorted-subset sequencing was incomplete despite large depth. Sampling was confined to blood; repertoires within tissues likely differ.

J gave up 5 bases and V 1 base, and 5 bases lay outside the gene matches. Germline V gives CDR1 SGHNT, CDR2 YENEEA. This CDR3 has 15 amino acids. For this clone: Its antigen remains unidentified.

Profiling relied on immunoSEQ multiplex PCR, and the TCRdb table lists in-frame clones only, not all of them. The repertoire holds millions of clones, with approximately 92% as singletons. The sequence came from a man younger than 35 in good health. The rearrangement links TRBV11-3 to TRBJ2-1; 7 bases agree with TRBD1. Sample: naive CD4+ T cells sorted from blood. The subset was: CD45RA+ positively selected. CDR3 protein: CASSLGQGNHNEQFF. The CDR3 DNA reads TGTGCCAGCAGCTTAGGACAGGGAAATCACAATGAGCAGTTCTTC.